This T cell receptor (beta chain) is drawn from a study of neurological immune-mediated disorders (dated by TCRdb to the late 2010s). About the full investigation: Of the roughly 34 multiple sclerosis patients, some 30 had relapsing-remitting MS and 3 had secondary progressive MS. Of the approximately 70 subjects in the cohort, approximately 15 were HAM/TSP patients, some 35 were multiple sclerosis patients, and some 20 were healthy controls. Peripheral blood TCR-beta repertoires from patients with HTLV-I-associated myelopathy (HAM/TSP), patients with multiple sclerosis, and healthy controls were compared in the study using UMI-based sequencing. Alongside PBMC samples, the set of about 100 TCR-beta libraries contained longitudinal samples, technical triplicates, and paired CD4+ and CD8+ T-cell subsets that had been sorted.

Libraries from unsorted PBMCs were made from 2 million PBMCs kept in RNAlater at -80 degrees C until RNA extraction. The multiple sclerosis patients were enrolled in a US clinical protocol that evaluated disease progression with magnetic resonance imaging. PBMCs were separated from peripheral blood using Ficoll-Hypaque density gradient centrifugation and then cryopreserved in liquid nitrogen. Overall study results and their limits: The highest TCR clonal expansion was observed in HAM/TSP patients, whereas the lowest was observed in MS patients, even when compared with healthy controls. In a phylogenetic analysis, the repertoires of 18 out of 34 MS patients fell into a single cluster of related CDR3 sequences, pointing to a possible signature at the repertoire level. The MS cluster showed no association with clinical or MRI features, and the authors stated that larger cohorts are needed. Expanded clones from different subjects shared no identical CDR3 amino acid sequences, which suggests that TCR-beta repertoires were private in all groups.

This clonotype came up many times. This receptor's antigen is unknown. Base qualities are not provided; no much larger clone lies one nucleotide away. From cysteine to phenylalanine, the CDR3 is 14 amino acids long. The read is trimmed to its CDR3 DNA, 42 bases read in frame from base 1. The V end gives up 7 bases and the J end 5 bases, leaving 9 bases in the junction not matched to a gene. The germline V gene encodes CDR1 SGHRS and CDR2 YFSETQ. To synthesize cDNA, template-switch 5'RACE was performed with a primer carrying a 10-nucleotide random unique molecular identifier so that each TCR transcript was tagged. Each sequencing run produced over 160 million TCR-beta sequences covering 15-18 subjects. Total RNA was extracted with the RNeasy kit. Using the KAPA Real-time Library Amplification kit, TCR-beta VDJ regions were amplified with primers for the TCR constant region and the 5'RACE anchor. Sample indexes and Illumina adaptors were added in a first PCR, after which library yield was increased in a second PCR. After Ampure bead purification, the roughly 650 bp TCR product was size-selected on a 2% E-gel SizeSelection system. Before pooling, library quality was assessed on a Bioanalyzer, concentration was determined with Qubit, and library quantification was performed with the Kapa Library Quantification kit. Libraries were sequenced paired-end 2 x 150 bp on an Illumina HiSeq 2500. To increase sequence diversity, about 23-30% phiX was spiked into each library pool. In the source study's methods: The quality-filtered reads were processed with the UMI-based MiGEC pipeline, whose error correction step removed more than 80% of the raw TCR sequences. IMGT germline references were used for alignment of VDJ genes, and clonotypes were defined by a unique CDR3 amino acid sequence together with V-J genes. VDJtools evaluated clonal expansion, Shannon diversity and CDR3 relatedness (CalcPairwiseDistances, ClusterSamples); CLCbio workbench built phylogenetic trees. Clones with at least 8 unique UMIs were defined as expanded, with this threshold being based on coefficient-of-variation modelling across technical triplicates. TCRdb handled the public reads itself, with Q25 trimming in fastp and clone calling in MiXCR, and kept productive beta chains. Each CDR3 protein appears once, grouped with its most common genes and DNA. Here the V and J calls rest on TCRdb's processing, not on the authors' analysis. For this sample the table gives just under 60,000 distinct CDR3 sequences, of which around 3.5% were detected only once. Under 4% of the sample is held by the ten biggest clonotypes.

The clonotype comes from a woman aged 30 to 39 with multiple sclerosis. Here the chain combines TRBV5-1 and TRBJ2-5, and 9 bases in between align with TRBD1. The sample taken for sequencing was PBMCs. The DNA sequence is given as TGCGCCAGCGGAGGACAGGGGTATTTGGAGACCCAGTACTTC. Its amino acids are CASGGQGYLETQYF.